In its sample, the clone carrying this TCR beta chain was seen once. Its matching antigen is unknown. The record originates from a study of cytomegalovirus exposure and HLA in healthy donors. Study-wide results and limits: In a later analysis, CMV-associated beta chains were mostly HLA-associated, it appeared. Most TCR sequences were uncommon, yet certain public TCRs appeared in many donors.

PCR was performed using 60 Vbeta and 13 Jbeta primers. Authors' data handling: Roughly 11 million shared chains were among the approximately 76 million unique TCR beta chains that a later analysis counted. Assay used: immunoSEQ multiplex PCR; TCRdb lists only in-frame clones, some missing. V and J calls plus clone size are reproduced from that table; the DNA served to infer D and trimming. Counted here are 130,000 or so clones, approximately 80% occurring once; the ten biggest clones make up around 3%. Germline values: CDR1 SGHAT, CDR2 FQNNGV. The CDR3 covers 16 residues. V gave up 0 bases and J gave up 10 bases, with 21 bases separating them.

The sequencing sample was made of PBMCs. The sequence came from a woman between 18 and 29 years old in good health and CMV-seropositive. The chain employs TRBV11-2 and TRBJ1-2; no clear D gene. The CDR3 reads CASSLEQAAGSLPYTF. The CDR3 nucleotides read TGTGCCAGCAGCTTAGAACAAGCTGCGGGGAGCCTACCCTACACCTTC.